This entry lists 28 T cell receptor beta chains sequenced from one sample in a study of shared clonotypes between healthy human individuals. TCRdb's table, derived via immunoSEQ multiplex PCR, lists solely in-frame clones and lacks some. In the table there are over a million clones, around 97% of which are singletons. The specimen sequenced was naive CD4+ T cells sorted from blood. Sample subset: CD45RA+ positively selected. These receptors were obtained from a man aged 30-40 years in good health.

The chain has TRBV10-3 and TRBJ1-2; possible D gene TRBD1, 6 bases. The CDR3 totals 13 residues. The germline V gene has CDR1 ENHRY and CDR2 SYGVKD. The V end was cut by 5 bases, the J end by 3 bases, with 10 bases between. The CDR3 DNA sequence: TGTGCCATCAGTCGGACAGAATACTATGGCTACACCTTC. Protein: CAISRTEYYGYTF.

The chain couples TRBV5-1 to TRBJ2-2, with 11 nucleotides matching TRBD2. The CDR3 covers 16 residues. The J segment lost 7 bases and the V segment lost 1 base, leaving 6 bases of the junction unmatched. Germline values: CDR1 SGHRS, CDR2 YFSETQ. CDR3 amino acids: CASSLRLAGGLGELFF. DNA of the CDR3: TGCGCCAGCAGCTTGCGGCTAGCGGGAGGACTCGGGGAGCTGTTTTTT.

For this clone: This specimen includes other DNA sequences encoding the same CDR3. The chain has TRBV27 and TRBJ2-3; D is undetermined. The CDR3 contains 13 residues. Germline values: CDR1 MNHEY, CDR2 SMNVEV (reference sequence). Between the trimmed V and J ends, which lost 4 bases and 1 base, there was a span of 6 bases. This CDR3 is CASSSLGTDTQYF. The DNA of the CDR3 is TGTGCCAGCAGTTCCCTCGGCACAGATACGCAGTATTTT.

This clone was detected once. The rearrangement uses TRBV6-1 and TRBJ2-7; 15 bases align to TRBD2. The V and J ends lost 4 bases and 1 base, in that order; junction bases with no gene match: 5. CDR3 length: 17 residues. The V gene's germline CDR1 is MNHNS and CDR2 SASEGT. Here the CDR3 DNA reads TGTGCCAGCAGTGCTGGGACTAGCGGGAGGAGGTCCTACGAGCAGTACTTC. Residues: CASSAGTSGRRSYEQYF.

The rearrangement joins TRBV19 to TRBJ1-4, with TRBD1 identical over 7 bases. The CDR3 has 15 residues. V was pared by 1 base and J by 5 bases, with 4 bases of the junction left unmatched. CDR1 LNHDA and CDR2 SQIVND come from the germline V gene (reference sequence). Here the CDR3 reads CASSIGQGLNEKLFF. CDR3 sequence (DNA): TGTGCCAGTAGTATAGGACAGGGATTGAATGAAAAACTGTTTTTT.

This clone was seen once. The gene calls are TRBV11-2 and TRBJ1-4; D uncertain. V gave up 1 base and J gave up 13 bases, with 13 bases separating them. Germline CDR1 reads SGHAT; CDR2 reads FQNNGV. The CDR3 has 13 amino acids. In nucleotides, the CDR3 is TGTGCCAGCAGCTTAGTAAGGACCCCAAGACTGTTTTTT. It translates to CASSLVRTPRLFF.

The chain uses TRBV9 and TRBJ1-3, with a weak D call TRBD1 (5 bases). The V and J ends lost 3 bases and 2 bases respectively, with 15 bases between them. There are 16 residues in the CDR3. CDR1 SGDLS and CDR2 YYNGEE come from the germline V gene. CDR3 coding DNA: TGTGCCAGCAGCGCCTCGGGACTGACGGCTGGAAACACCATATATTTT. This gives the protein CASSASGLTAGNTIYF.

The rearrangement links TRBV18 to TRBJ2-7; TRBD2 matches at 8 bases. The CDR3 runs to 20 residues. Looked up from germline, CDR1 is KGHSH and CDR2 is LQKENI. V was pared by 3 bases and J by 0 bases, with 19 bases of the junction left unmatched. For the CDR3, the DNA is TGTGCCAGCTCACCCCACCGCCTAAGACTAGCGCGCACTAACTCCTACGAGCAGTACTTC. This translates into CASSPHRLRLARTNSYEQYF.

This chain uses TRBV29-1 with TRBJ2-1; 7 nucleotides line up with TRBD2. After removal of 4 bases from V and 4 bases from J, the junction contained 13 bases not matched to a gene. Germline CDR1 and CDR2: SQVTM and ANQGSEA. CDR3 length: 16 amino acids. CDR3 region: CSVGGEGGSFYNEQFF. The DNA of the CDR3 is TGCAGCGTTGGCGGCGAGGGAGGGAGCTTTTACAATGAGCAGTTCTTC.

The V gene is TRBV7-2, the J gene TRBJ1-1, with 7 bases identical to TRBD1. V lost 5 bases and J lost 4; bases outside the gene matches: 10. Germline V gene data show CDR1 as SGHTA and CDR2 as FQGNSA. The CDR3 has 15 residues. CDR3 in DNA: TGTGCCAGCAGCGCGGGACAGCCCAAGGTCACTGAAGCTTTCTTT. This codes for CASSAGQPKVTEAFF.

This chain connects TRBV5-8 to TRBJ1-1; D perhaps matches TRBD1 (5 bases). The CDR3 has 14 amino acids. In germline, CDR1 is SGHTS, CDR2 YDEGEE. V was cut by 5 bases and J by 11 bases, with 22 bases left in between. In nucleotides, the CDR3 is TGTGCCAGCAGTCTGGAGACGGGGCGGTTAAATGCTTTCTTT. It is translated as CASSLETGRLNAFF.

The chain has TRBV4-1 and TRBJ1-4; a possible D gene is TRBD1 (6 bases). Trimming shortened V by 0 bases and J by 10 bases, and 18 bases separated the two germline ends. Per the germline V gene, CDR1 is MGHRA and CDR2 is YSYEKL. The CDR3 extends over 16 amino acids. The CDR3 reads CASSQDRGSGERKLFF. CDR3 nucleotides: TGCGCCAGCAGCCAAGATCGCGGATCAGGGGAGCGAAAACTGTTTTTT.

The chain has TRBV19 and TRBJ2-7, with D possibly being TRBD2 (5 bases). CDR1 and CDR2 from the germline V gene are LNHDA and SQIVND (reference sequence). V gave up 8 bases and J gave up 0 bases, with 11 bases separating them. CDR3 size: 13 residues. The CDR3 loop is CASRSRDSYEQYF. The DNA of the CDR3 is TGTGCCAGTCGGAGCCGGGACTCCTACGAGCAGTACTTC.

The chain employs TRBV27 and TRBJ2-3; 11 nucleotides align to TRBD2. Germline V gene lookup returns CDR1 MNHEY and CDR2 SMNVEV (reference sequence). This CDR3 region has 14 residues. J gave up 6 bases and V 7 bases, and 6 bases lay outside the gene matches. The DNA for the CDR3 is TGTGCCAGCACCCTCGTAGCGGGAGGGGATACGCAGTATTTT. Protein: CASTLVAGGDTQYF.

In its sample, this clone was seen once. The rearrangement uses TRBV5-1 and TRBJ2-1; D ambiguous. The germline V gene encodes CDR1 SGHRS and CDR2 YFSETQ. Trimming took off 5 bases at V and 5 bases at J, with 14 bases between the two ends. The CDR3 spans 14 residues. CDR3: CASRAHEVNNEQFF. The CDR3 DNA reads as TGCGCCAGCAGGGCCCACGAAGTCAACAATGAGCAGTTCTTC.

The chain joins TRBV19 to TRBJ1-2; D is uncertain. The V gene's germline CDR1 is LNHDA and CDR2 SQIVND (reference sequence). The CDR3 consists of 14 residues. The V and J ends lost 3 bases and 5 bases respectively, with 13 bases between them. The CDR3 DNA reads as TGTGCCAGTAGTATTTTAGGATCCTTTTATGGCTACACCTTC. It yields the protein CASSILGSFYGYTF.

The chain links TRBV10-1 to TRBJ2-3, with 11 bases fitting TRBD2. Germline-derived CDR1 and CDR2 are WNHNN and SYGVQD (reference sequence). CDR3 length: 16 amino acids. The V and J ends lost 4 bases and 2 bases, in that order; junction bases with no gene match: 5. In DNA, the CDR3 is TGCGCCAGCAGTGGCGGACTAGCGGGTTTCACAGATACGCAGTATTTT. Its translation is CASSGGLAGFTDTQYF.

The V call is TRBV30, the J call TRBJ2-2, with D perhaps TRBD2 (6 bases). This CDR3 has 14 amino acids. Looked up from germline, CDR1 is GTSNPN and CDR2 is SVGIG (reference sequence). V gave up 7 bases and J gave up 4 bases, with 16 bases separating them. The CDR3 region is CASAPGLPTGELFF. The CDR3 region has the DNA TGTGCCTCCGCCCCGGGACTCCCCACCGGGGAGCTGTTTTTT.

About this clone: Other DNA sequences in the same sample also yield this CDR3. V usage is TRBV5-1 and J usage is TRBJ1-2; maybe TRBD1 (6 bases). CDR3 length: 13 amino acids. Germline V CDR1 and CDR2: SGHRS, YFSETQ. V lost 0 bases and J lost 8, with 11 bases in between. The CDR3 coding sequence is TGCGCCAGCAGCTTGGAGGGGGGCGGCGGCTACACCTTC. This translates into CASSLEGGGGYTF. The whole variable domain, remainder taken from reference TRBV5-1 and TRBJ1-2, is KAGVTQTPRYLIKTRGQQVTLSCSPISGHRSVSWYQQTPGQGLQFLFEYFSETQRNKGNFPGRFSGRQFSNSRSEMNVSTLELGDSALYLCASSLEGGGGYTFGSGTRLTVV.

This sequence joins TRBV20-1 and TRBJ1-2; D is undetermined. The length of the CDR3 is 11 residues. The V and J ends lost 3 bases and 6 bases respectively, with 8 bases between them. The germline gives CDR1 DFQATT, CDR2 SNEGSKA (reference sequence). Here the CDR3 reads CSARVSNGYTF. As DNA, the CDR3 is TGCAGTGCTAGGGTCTCGAATGGCTACACCTTC.

CDR3 bases: TGTGCCAGCAGCATCCCCGGGACCCCATGGGGGGAGCTGTTTTTT. It yields the protein CASSIPGTPWGELFF. V usage is TRBV21-1 and J usage is TRBJ2-2. TRBV21-1 has pseudogene status. CDR3 size: 15 residues.

V usage is TRBV29-1 and J usage is TRBJ2-6; D is unclear. CDR1 is SQVTM, CDR2 ANQGSEA, per germline. Trimming cost V 6 bases and J 0 bases, with 15 bases left between them. The CDR3 contains 16 residues. In DNA, the CDR3 is TGCAGCGTCGTACAGACGGTTATCTCTGGGGCCAACGTCCTGACTTTC. It specifies CSVVQTVISGANVLTF.

The gene calls are TRBV29-1 and TRBJ2-7; D possibly corresponds to TRBD2 (5 bases). The CDR3 is 9 amino acids. From germline, CDR1 is SQVTM and CDR2 ANQGSEA. CDR3 protein: CFGELEQYF. The CDR3 nucleotides read TGCTTTGGGGAGCTCGAGCAGTACTTC.

The chain has TRBV9 and TRBJ1-1; 9 bases fit TRBD1. The CDR3 is 17 residues long. The trim removed 4 bases at V and 3 bases at J, leaving 13 bases unmatched. Germline-derived CDR1 and CDR2 are SGDLS and YYNGEE. CDR3 coding DNA: TGTGCCAGCAGCCCCCGGGACAGGGCTTCAACGGACACTGAAGCTTTCTTT. Translating gives CASSPRDRASTDTEAFF.

The chain carries TRBV28 and TRBJ1-5; D not certain. V was clipped by 2 bases and J by 6 bases, with 11 bases between them. CDR3 size: 14 residues. Germline V gives CDR1 MDHEN, CDR2 SYDVKM. In DNA, the CDR3 is TGTGCCAGCAGTTTAGCGGGGAAGGGTCAGCCCCAGCATTTT. Translated, it gives CASSLAGKGQPQHF.

The V call is TRBV5-1, the J call TRBJ2-5, with 16 bases that match TRBD2. The CDR3 is made up of 18 amino acids. V dropped 1 base and J dropped 6; count of bases not matched to a gene: 9. The V gene's germline CDR1 is SGHRS and CDR2 YFSETQ. CDR3 in amino acids: CASSLSGTSGRARKTQYF. The CDR3 bases are TGCGCCAGCAGCTTGTCTGGGACTAGCGGGAGGGCCCGGAAGACCCAGTACTTC.

The chain has TRBV7-2 and TRBJ2-7; 7 bases line up with TRBD1. The junction had 7 bases not matched to a gene; V was cut back by 5 bases and J by 0 bases. Germline CDR1 reads SGHTA; CDR2 reads FQGNSA. CDR3 length: 15 residues. The CDR3 DNA follows: TGTGCCAGCAGCAAGACAGGGCCTAGCTCCTACGAGCAGTACTTC. Its protein product is CASSKTGPSSYEQYF.

Concerning this clone itself: Other nucleotide sequences in the sample specify the same CDR3. This chain links TRBV28 with TRBJ2-7, with 11 bases lining up with TRBD2. V shed 5 bases, J shed 4 bases, and the junction held 4 bases outside the gene matches. This CDR3 spans 14 amino acids. CDR1 and CDR2 (germline): MDHEN, SYDVKM. CDR3 region: CASSLTSGSYEQYF. For the CDR3, the DNA is TGTGCCAGCAGTCTAACTAGCGGGAGTTACGAGCAGTACTTC. Full variable domain (rest looked up from reference TRBV28 and TRBJ2-7): DVKVTQSSRYLVKRTGEKVFLECVQDMDHENMFWYRQDPGLGLRLIYFSYDVKMKEKGDIPEGYSVSREKKERFSLILESASTNQTSMYLCASSLTSGSYEQYFGPGTRLTVT.